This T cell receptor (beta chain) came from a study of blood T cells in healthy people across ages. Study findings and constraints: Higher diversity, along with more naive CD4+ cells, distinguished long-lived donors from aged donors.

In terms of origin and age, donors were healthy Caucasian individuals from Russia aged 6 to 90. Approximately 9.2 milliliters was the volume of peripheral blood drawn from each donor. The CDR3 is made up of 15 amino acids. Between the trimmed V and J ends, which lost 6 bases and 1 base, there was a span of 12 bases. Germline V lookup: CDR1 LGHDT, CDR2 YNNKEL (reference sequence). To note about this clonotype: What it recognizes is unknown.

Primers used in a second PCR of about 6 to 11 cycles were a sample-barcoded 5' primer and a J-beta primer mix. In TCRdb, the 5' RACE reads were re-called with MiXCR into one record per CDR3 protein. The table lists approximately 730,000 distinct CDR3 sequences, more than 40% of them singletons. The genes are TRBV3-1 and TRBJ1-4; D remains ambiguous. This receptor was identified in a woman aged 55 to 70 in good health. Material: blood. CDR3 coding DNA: TGTGCCAGCAGGCAATCGGGGAAAACTAATGAAAAACTGTTTTTT. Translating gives CASRQSGKTNEKLFF. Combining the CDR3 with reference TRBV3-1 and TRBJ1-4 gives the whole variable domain DTAVSQTPKYLVTQMGNDKSIKCEQNLGHDTMYWYKQDSKKFLKIMFSYNNKELIINETVPNRFSPKSPDKAHLNLHINSLELGDSAVYFCASRQSGKTNEKLFFGSGTQLSVL.